The TCR beta chain described here comes from a study of blood T cell repertoires in COVID-19. Study-wide context: Whether acute or convalescent, the COVID-19 samples came from the United States, Italy and Spain. Sources were T cells, B-cell-depleted T cells, or PBMCs; the material itself was cDNA or gDNA.

Germline V gives CDR1 LNHDA, CDR2 SQIVND (reference sequence). The V and J ends lost 5 bases and 4 bases, in that order; junction bases with no gene match: 10. CDR3 length: 15 amino acids. Original processing methods: Amplification of reference gene primers provided the estimated nucleated cell counts. Generated by immunoSEQ multiplex PCR, the TCRdb table keeps only in-frame clones and is missing some. V and J calls and clone size follow that table, whereas D and trimming were derived from the DNA. The repertoire has over 200,000 clones, more than 70% of them found once; the top ten carry 2.7%. Sequencing was performed on peripheral blood. This chain connects TRBV19 to TRBJ2-7, with 8 bases matching TRBD2. The TCR originated in a woman aged 60-70 years with acute or convalescent COVID-19. CDR3 in amino acids: CASSPVGSGSYEQYF. The CDR3, as DNA: TGTGCCAGTAGTCCCGTGGGGAGCGGGAGTTACGAGCAGTACTTC.